The 25 T cell receptor beta chains below come from one sample, sequenced in a study of T cells in Graves' hyperthyroidism and ophthalmopathy. It was RNA transcripts that yielded the amplified TCR beta CDR3 regions. The HTBI primer set was used in a first-round RT-PCR of the TCR CDR3. TCRdb re-called the multiplex PCR reads through MiXCR, storing one row per CDR3 protein. Here the sample spans hundreds of thousands of distinct CDR3 sequences, around 15% being singletons. The sequenced sample consisted of blood. These receptors all stem from a woman between 50 and 59 years old with Graves' ophthalmopathy.

This clonotype has ten or more counts. V is TRBV27 and J is TRBJ2-7; D perhaps matches TRBD2 (5 bases). The V end lost 8 bases, the J end lost 0 bases, and 14 bases lay between the germline ends. This CDR3 comprises 14 residues. Germline V CDR1 and CDR2: MNHEY, SMNVEV (reference sequence). CDR3 DNA: TGTGCCAGCGCGCGGGCCAGAACCTCCTACGAGCAGTACTTC. It translates to CASARARTSYEQYF.

This clonotype came up many times. V usage is TRBV18 and J usage is TRBJ2-4, with TRBD2 identical over 7 bases. The V gene end was trimmed by 3 bases and the J gene end by 2 bases; junction bases not matched to a gene: 1. Germline V gene data show CDR1 as KGHSH and CDR2 as LQKENI. This CDR3 region has 14 residues. CDR3 nucleotide sequence: TGTGCCAGCTCACCGCGGGGGTCCAAAAACATTCAGTACTTC. Its translation is CASSPRGSKNIQYF.

This clonotype was recorded at least ten times. The chain has TRBV18 and TRBJ2-3; 13 positions match TRBD2. The germline gives CDR1 KGHSH, CDR2 LQKENI. The CDR3 runs 16 residues. Trimming removed 4 bases from V and 3 bases from J; junction bases left unmatched: 4. The CDR3 loop reads CASSQTSGRATDTQYF. The CDR3 DNA reads TGTGCCAGCTCACAAACTAGCGGGAGGGCGACAGATACGCAGTATTTT.

This clonotype was detected only a few times. V gene TRBV6-1 combines with J gene TRBJ2-2, with TRBD2 as a possible D gene (6 bases). Trimming left V 7 bases short and J 4 bases short, with 7 bases between. The V gene's germline CDR1 is MNHNS and CDR2 SASEGT. The CDR3 runs to 12 residues. The CDR3 DNA follows: TGTGCCAGCACTAGCGTCACCGGGGAGCTGTTTTTT. It specifies CASTSVTGELFF.

The chain is built from TRBV5-5 and TRBJ1-3, with a weak D call TRBD1 (5 bases). The V and J ends lost 1 base and 3 bases respectively, with 11 bases between them. The CDR3 is made up of 15 amino acids. Germline CDR1 is SGHKS and CDR2 is YYEKEE (reference sequence). The CDR3 DNA follows: TGTGCCAGCAGCTTGACCGGACAATTTGGAAACACCATATATTTT. Its protein product is CASSLTGQFGNTIYF.

This clonotype was seen ten or more times. The chain recombines TRBV7-8 with TRBJ2-7; 11 bases line up with TRBD1. Trimming at V came to 4 bases and at J to 7 bases, leaving 3 bases not matched to a gene. The CDR3 runs 13 residues. In germline, CDR1 is SGHVS, CDR2 FQNEAQ. The CDR3 coding sequence is TGTGCCAGCAGCTCGGACAGGGGGCTTGAGCAGTACTTC. Residues: CASSSDRGLEQYF.

This clonotype was seen at least ten times. The chain joins TRBV27 to TRBJ2-7; 9 nucleotides line up with TRBD2. This CDR3 spans 17 amino acids. J lost 3 bases, V lost 5 bases, and 14 bases had no gene match. The V gene's germline CDR1 is MNHEY and CDR2 SMNVEV (reference sequence). This chain's CDR3 is CASSPDPVGLAIYEQYF. CDR3 DNA sequence: TGTGCCAGCAGTCCGGATCCCGTGGGACTAGCTATCTACGAGCAGTACTTC.

In its sample, this clonotype was seen many times. This sequence joins TRBV7-8 and TRBJ2-2; D tentatively reads TRBD1 or TRBD2 (5 bases each). Trimming removed 3 bases from V and 1 base from J, with 9 bases in between. Germline loops: CDR1 SGHVS, CDR2 FQNEAQ. CDR3 length: 15 residues. The CDR3 here is CASSLGRLNTGELFF. DNA for the CDR3: TGTGCCAGCAGCTTGGGACGATTGAACACCGGGGAGCTGTTTTTT.

The chain combines TRBV28 with TRBJ1-4; perhaps TRBD1 as D (5 bases). The CDR3 has 14 amino acids. Germline V gene lookup returns CDR1 MDHEN and CDR2 SYDVKM. The V gene lost 7 bases and the J gene lost 0 bases, with 9 bases spanning the gap. As DNA, the CDR3 is TGTGCCAGCACTCCGACAGCAACTAATGAAAAACTGTTTTTT. Translated: CASTPTATNEKLFF.

This clonotype came up many times. This rearrangement joins TRBV10-2 to TRBJ2-7; D is possibly TRBD1 or TRBD2 (5 bases each). The CDR3 is made up of 13 amino acids. Trimming took 8 bases from V and 2 from J, leaving 13 bases between them. Germline V gene data show CDR1 as WSHSY and CDR2 as SAAADI. This chain's CDR3 is CASGVGGAYEQYF. DNA of the CDR3: TGCGCCAGCGGGGTTGGGGGAGCCTACGAGCAGTACTTC.

This clonotype was seen more than once but under ten times. Its ends do not fully match the called genes, so a read error is possible. The chain couples TRBV12-3 or TRBV12-4 to TRBJ2-7, with 10 bases matching TRBD2. The CDR3 totals 17 residues. This chain's CDR3 is CASSLGAGGPRTYEQYF. CDR3 nucleotides: TGTGCCAGCAGCTTAGGAGCGGGAGGGCCTAGGACCTACGAGCAGTACTTC.

The sample holds many counts of this clonotype. The chain couples TRBV20-1 to TRBJ2-3, with 7 bases identical to TRBD2. Germline CDR1 DFQATT, CDR2 SNEGSKA (reference sequence). The CDR3 has 18 amino acids. After removal of 1 base from V and 1 base from J, the junction contained 14 bases not matched to a gene. The CDR3 coding sequence is TGCAGTGCTAGAGTCGCGGCGGGAGTAGGATCGGGCACAGATACGCAGTATTTT. It is translated as CSARVAAGVGSGTDTQYF.

This clonotype was recorded at least ten times. The rearrangement joins TRBV20-1 to TRBJ2-7; D may be TRBD1 (6 bases). The CDR3 extends over 13 amino acids. Germline V gene lookup returns CDR1 DFQATT and CDR2 SNEGSKA (reference sequence). Trimming took 4 bases from V and 2 from J, leaving 12 bases between them. The CDR3 DNA reads TGCAGTGCTACCCGGACAGTCACCTACGAGCAGTACTTC. Translating it yields CSATRTVTYEQYF.

The chain has TRBV9 and TRBJ2-5, with TRBD1 matching 9 bases. The ends lost 7 bases at V and 5 bases at J; junction bases unmatched: 9. This CDR3 region has 14 residues. Germline V gene data show CDR1 as SGDLS and CDR2 as YYNGEE. This CDR3 reads CASGGQGTRETQYF. The CDR3 coding sequence is TGTGCCAGCGGGGGACAGGGAACGCGGGAGACCCAGTACTTC.

This clonotype was detected ten times or more. V and J are TRBV28 and TRBJ2-1; possible D gene TRBD2, 6 bases. The length of the CDR3 is 16 residues. Trimming removed 3 bases at V and 4 bases at J, with 16 bases between. Germline lookup yields CDR1 MDHEN and CDR2 SYDVKM. In DNA, the CDR3 is TGTGCCAGCAGTTTGAAGGAGGGCCTGGGGTACAATGAGCAGTTCTTC. It yields the protein CASSLKEGLGYNEQFF.

The genes are TRBV27 and TRBJ1-6, with a possible D match to TRBD1 (5 bases). The germline V and J ends were trimmed by 3 bases and 9 bases, with 12 bases remaining between them. The CDR3 loop spans 14 amino acids. Germline-derived CDR1 and CDR2 are MNHEY and SMNVEV (reference sequence). The CDR3 is CASSFVQGGSPLHF. CDR3 coding DNA: TGTGCCAGCAGTTTCGTGCAGGGAGGTTCACCCCTCCACTTT.

This clonotype has at least ten counts. The genes are TRBV28 and TRBJ1-1, with D possibly matching TRBD1 (5 bases). This CDR3 is 15 amino acids long. V was trimmed by 5 bases and J by 2 bases, leaving 15 bases between them. CDR1 is MDHEN and CDR2 is SYDVKM in the germline V gene. This CDR3 is CASSPERDLNTEAFF. The DNA for the CDR3 is TGTGCCAGCAGTCCCGAAAGGGACCTTAACACTGAAGCTTTCTTT.

Ten or more counts support this clonotype. The rearrangement links TRBV28 to TRBJ1-2, with D possibly matching TRBD1 (5 bases). This CDR3 is 12 amino acids long. CDR1 is MDHEN, CDR2 SYDVKM, per germline. V was clipped by 6 bases and J by 8 bases, with 13 bases between them. The CDR3 DNA is TGTGCCAGCAGAACAGGCCAAGCAGGCTACACCTTC. Translation: CASRTGQAGYTF.

This clonotype has at least ten counts. This rearrangement joins TRBV10-3 to TRBJ2-1; TRBD2 aligns across 8 bases. CDR3 length: 20 residues. V dropped 0 bases and J dropped 2; count of bases not matched to a gene: 15. The germline V gene encodes CDR1 ENHRY and CDR2 SYGVKD. CDR3 sequence (DNA): TGTGCCATCAGTGAGTCCCCCTGGGGCAATAGCGGGATGCCCTACAATGAGCAGTTCTTC. Translated, it gives CAISESPWGNSGMPYNEQFF.

This clonotype was detected a few times. The chain links TRBV20-1 to TRBJ1-6; the D gene is possibly TRBD1 (6 bases). Germline CDR1 reads DFQATT; CDR2 reads SNEGSKA (reference sequence). This CDR3 has 18 residues. V shed 1 base and J shed 9 bases, with 25 bases lying between them. This CDR3 is CSARVIRGQGFAASPLHF. Written as DNA, the CDR3 is TGCAGTGCTAGAGTTATACGGGGGCAAGGATTCGCGGCTTCACCCCTCCACTTT.

At least ten counts were recorded for this clonotype. The gene calls are TRBV6-1 and TRBJ2-7, with D perhaps TRBD1 (6 bases). The CDR3 totals 16 residues. Germline V gene lookup returns CDR1 MNHNS and CDR2 SASEGT. Trimming removed 5 bases at V and 0 bases at J, with 17 bases between. Written as DNA, the CDR3 is TGTGCCAGCAGTACCCTCTTGACAGGCCTCTCCTACGAGCAGTACTTC. It translates to CASSTLLTGLSYEQYF.

This clonotype was detected ten times or more. The chain uses TRBV5-1 and TRBJ2-2, with 9 bases that match TRBD1. This CDR3 is 16 amino acids long. The trim removed 2 bases at V and 0 bases at J, leaving 2 bases unmatched. Looked up from germline, CDR1 is SGHRS and CDR2 is YFSETQ. The CDR3, as DNA: TGCGCCAGCAGCTTCGGGACAGGGCCGAACACCGGGGAGCTGTTTTTT. Its protein product is CASSFGTGPNTGELFF.

This clonotype has a handful of counts. The chain has TRBV19 and TRBJ2-7; 14 bases align to TRBD2. Germline-derived CDR1 and CDR2 are LNHDA and SQIVND (reference sequence). The junction had 5 bases not matched to a gene; V was cut back by 6 bases and J by 4 bases. CDR3 size: 15 residues. The CDR3 loop is CASSRLAGGLYEQYF. CDR3 in DNA: TGTGCCAGTAGCCGACTAGCGGGAGGGCTGTACGAGCAGTACTTC.

The table lists this clonotype with many counts. J is TRBJ2-7 and V is TRBV14; tentative D call: TRBD2 (6 bases). Germline values: CDR1 SGHDN, CDR2 FVKESK. CDR3 length: 17 residues. V lost 4 bases and J lost 0, with 19 bases in between. The CDR3 nucleotides are TGTGCCAGCAGCCCCCTAAGACTAGGGTCAAACTCCTACGAGCAGTACTTC. Protein sequence: CASSPLRLGSNSYEQYF.

This clonotype was recorded at least ten times. The chain uses TRBV5-5 and TRBJ1-1, with a possible D match to TRBD1 (5 bases). The CDR3 is 12 amino acids. The germline CDR1 and CDR2 sequences are SGHKS and YYEKEE (reference sequence). The V end lost 4 bases, the J end lost 10 bases, and 14 bases lay between the germline ends. As DNA, the CDR3 is TGTGCCAGCAGCCAGGGCAATGGGCGAGCTTTCTTT. This translates into CASSQGNGRAFF. Full variable domain (missing parts from reference TRBV5-5 and TRBJ1-1): DAGVTQSPTHLIKTRGQQVTLRCSPISGHKSVSWYQQVLGQGPQFIFQYYEKEERGRGNFPDRFSARQFPNYSSELNVNALLLGDSALYLCASSQGNGRAFFGQGTRLTVV.